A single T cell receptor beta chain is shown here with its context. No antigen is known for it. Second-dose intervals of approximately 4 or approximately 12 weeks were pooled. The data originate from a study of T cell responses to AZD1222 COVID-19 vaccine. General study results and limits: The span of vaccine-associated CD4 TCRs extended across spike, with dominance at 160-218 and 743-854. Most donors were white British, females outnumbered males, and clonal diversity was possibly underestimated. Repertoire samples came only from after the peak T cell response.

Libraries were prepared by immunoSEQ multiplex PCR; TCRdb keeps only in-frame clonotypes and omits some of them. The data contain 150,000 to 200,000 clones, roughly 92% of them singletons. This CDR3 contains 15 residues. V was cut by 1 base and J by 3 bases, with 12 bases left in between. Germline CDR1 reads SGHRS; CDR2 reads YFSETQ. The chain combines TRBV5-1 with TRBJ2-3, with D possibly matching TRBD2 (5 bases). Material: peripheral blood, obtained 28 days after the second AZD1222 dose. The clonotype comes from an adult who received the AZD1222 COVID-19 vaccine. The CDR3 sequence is CASSLLTPGTDTQYF. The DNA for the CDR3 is TGCGCCAGCAGCTTGCTCACCCCGGGAACAGATACGCAGTATTTT.